This TCR beta chain was retrieved from a study of cytomegalovirus exposure and HLA in healthy donors. About the study: There were 100 million to 130 million unique TCR beta sequences, drawn from about 200 million T cells, in an earlier analysis. Whole-study findings and limits: The authors judged a highly shared variant cluster likely a sequencing artifact. A few chains linked to CMV were shown in vitro to be specific for CMV antigens.

PCR primers comprised 60 Vbeta and 13 Jbeta primers. Some clones are missing from TCRdb's copy, which holds only in-frame ones; the method was immunoSEQ multiplex PCR. The sample lists approximately 80,000 clones, more than 70% occurring once. About this clone itself: What it binds is not known.

The CDR3 is 17 amino acids. Trimming shortened V by 4 bases and J by 5 bases, and 23 bases separated the two germline ends. Germline V gene data show CDR1 as SEHNR and CDR2 as FQNEAQ (reference sequence). The sample taken for sequencing was PBMCs. The source is a man between 60 and 75 years old in good health and CMV-seronegative. The rearrangement links TRBV7-9 to TRBJ2-5; tentative D call: TRBD1 (6 bases). The CDR3 sequence is CASSYRNTQGRRETQYF. CDR3 DNA sequence: TGTGCCAGCAGCTACAGGAATACACAGGGCCGGCGGGAGACCCAGTACTTC.